The rows below give T cell receptor beta chains drawn from one sample of a study of T cell responses to AZD1222 COVID-19 vaccine. Sequencing was performed with immunoSEQ multiplex PCR; in TCRdb, only in-frame clones are kept and a portion is missing. The sample contains about 200,000 clones, 85% to 95% of which appear only once. The sequences come from peripheral blood, collected on day 0 of MenACWY control vaccination. The origin of the receptors is an adult in good health. Each CDR3 is given with its conserved first and last residue. A D gene is named only where the DNA matches it firmly. Part of the rows lack a size; the others show once, few, many or a class for expanded clones.

TRBD2	once	TRBJ2-3	TRBV5-4	CASSNIDVIAGALDF	TGTGCCAGCAGCAACATCGATGTCATAGCGGGGGCACTGGATTTT
TRBD1	.	TRBJ1-2	TRBV29-1	CSVEEGTAVYGYTF	TGCAGCGTTGAGGAGGGGACAGCGGTCTATGGCTACACCTTC
.	.	TRBJ1-4	TRBV19	CATTQGSRNEKLFF	TGTGCCACCACGCAAGGGAGCCGTAATGAAAAACTGTTTTTT
.	.	TRBJ1-2	TRBV2	CASSESALYGYTF	TGTGCCAGCAGTGAATCGGCGCTCTATGGCTACACCTTC
TRBD1	once	TRBJ1-1	TRBV10-3	CAIRKGQTNTEAFF	TGTGCCATCAGGAAGGGACAGACGAACACTGAAGCTTTCTTT
TRBD1	.	TRBJ1-1	TRBV27	CASRLGTVSRVNEAFF	TGTGCCAGCAGACTTGGGACAGTTAGTAGGGTTAATGAAGCTTTCTTT
.	.	TRBJ1-4	TRBV19	CASSMFGPRRAEKLFF	TGTGCCAGTAGTATGTTTGGTCCCAGGAGGGCTGAAAAACTGTTTTTT
TRBD2	.	TRBJ2-3	TRBV28	CASSPPRAGGATDTQYF	TGTGCCAGCAGTCCCCCCCGGGCGGGGGGGGCCACAGATACGCAGTATTTT
.	.	TRBJ1-3	TRBV4-2	CASSQESGNTIYF	TGTGCCAGCAGCCAAGAGTCCGGAAACACCATATATTTT
TRBD1	.	TRBJ1-2	TRBV4-2	CASSHAYGTEIDGYTF	TGTGCCAGCAGCCATGCCTACGGGACAGAAATTGATGGCTACACCTTC